This passage covers 22 T cell receptor beta chains from one sample sequenced in a study of neoadjuvant nivolumab and ipilimumab in lung cancer. Libraries were prepared by immunoSEQ multiplex PCR; TCRdb keeps only in-frame clonotypes and omits some of them. Found here are roughly 39,000 clones, roughly 89% of them singletons; the top ten hold more than 3%. The sample was peripheral blood, taken before neoadjuvant nivolumab, alone or with ipilimumab. Receptors were obtained from an adult with non-small cell lung cancer.

J is TRBJ2-1 and V is TRBV5-4; D call uncertain. The germline V and J ends were trimmed by 3 bases and 0 bases, with 13 bases remaining between them. The CDR3 contains 16 residues. CDR1 and CDR2 from the germline V gene are SGHNT and YYREEE (reference sequence). Here the CDR3 reads CASSSSLTVSYNEQFF. The CDR3 region has the DNA TGTGCCAGCAGCTCGAGTCTTACGGTCTCCTACAATGAGCAGTTCTTC.

The chain joins TRBV27 to TRBJ2-2, with 11 nucleotides matching TRBD2. Germline CDR1 and CDR2: MNHEY and SMNVEV (reference sequence). CDR3 length equals 16 residues. V was pared by 6 bases and J by 7 bases, with 10 bases of the junction left unmatched. The DNA for the CDR3 is TGTGCCAGCAGGGACCCACTAGCGGGAGTGAGCGGGGAGCTGTTTTTT. It is translated as CASRDPLAGVSGELFF.

This clone was found once. The chain couples TRBV6-5 to TRBJ2-1; tentatively, D is TRBD1 (5 bases). V lost 4 bases and J 0 bases, leaving 7 bases between the germline ends. Per germline, CDR1 MNHEY and CDR2 SVGAGI. The CDR3 is 14 residues long. The CDR3 bases are TGTGCCAGCAGTTTTAGGGGCTCCTACAATGAGCAGTTCTTC. Encoded protein: CASSFRGSYNEQFF.

The chain links TRBV6-5 to TRBJ1-2, with D possibly matching TRBD1 (6 bases). The CDR3 length is 15 residues. V lost 0 bases and J lost 7, with 15 bases in between. Germline CDR1 and CDR2: MNHEY and SVGAGI. Here the CDR3 reads CASSYSISGDLGYTF. As DNA, the CDR3 is TGTGCCAGCAGTTACTCGATTTCAGGGGATCTTGGCTACACCTTC.

The V and J genes are TRBV5-1 and TRBJ2-1, with 8 bases matching TRBD2. The CDR3 is made up of 15 amino acids. The ends lost 3 bases at V and 10 bases at J; junction bases unmatched: 12. Germline V gene data show CDR1 as SGHRS and CDR2 as YFSETQ. This chain's CDR3 is CASSSIRAGVIEQFF. The CDR3 DNA sequence: TGCGCCAGCAGCTCGATACGAGCGGGAGTGATCGAGCAGTTCTTC.

The chain carries TRBV7-9 and TRBJ2-5; D may correspond to TRBD1 or TRBD2 (5 bases each). The CDR3 has 14 amino acids. Trimming left V 3 bases short and J 2 bases short, with 10 bases between. CDR1 SEHNR and CDR2 FQNEAQ come from the germline V gene (reference sequence). Here the CDR3 reads CASSLGDLQETQYF. CDR3 in DNA: TGTGCCAGCAGCTTGGGGGACCTACAAGAGACCCAGTACTTC.

The chain uses TRBV29-1 and TRBJ2-5, with D perhaps given as TRBD1 or TRBD2 (6 bases each). The CDR3 contains 11 residues. V lost 7 bases and J 5 bases, leaving 11 bases between the germline ends. From germline, CDR1 is SQVTM and CDR2 ANQGSEA. In DNA form, the CDR3 reads TGCAGCGGGGGGGCGCGGGAGACCCAGTACTTC. Residues: CSGGARETQYF. Variable domain in full (rest from reference TRBV29-1 and TRBJ2-5): SAVISQKPSRDICQRGTSLTIQCQVDSQVTMMFWYRQQPGQSLTLIATANQGSEATYESGFVIDKFPISRPNLTFSTLTVSNMSPEDSSIYLCSGGARETQYFGPGTRLLVL.

The chain uses TRBV2 and TRBJ1-1; 7 bases agree with TRBD1. The CDR3 has 13 amino acids. With V trimmed by 5 bases and J by 5 bases, 5 bases remained unmatched. Germline assignment: CDR1 SNHLY and CDR2 FYNNEI. The CDR3 DNA reads TGTGCCAGCAGTAGAGGGGGCGAAACTGAAGCTTTCTTT. Protein product: CASSRGGETEAFF.

This chain joins TRBV18 and TRBJ2-7; the match to TRBD2 covers 7 bases. V shed 3 bases, J shed 2 bases, and the junction held 4 bases outside the gene matches. Looked up from germline, CDR1 is KGHSH and CDR2 is LQKENI. The CDR3 runs 14 residues. The CDR3 here is CASSPGGSPYEQYF. CDR3 nucleotide sequence: TGTGCCAGCTCACCCGGGGGGTCCCCCTACGAGCAGTACTTC.

This rearrangement joins TRBV6-5 to TRBJ1-4; D gene uncertain. V dropped 6 bases and J dropped 6 bases, with 11 bases sitting between them. The germline CDR1 and CDR2 sequences are MNHEY and SVGAGI. CDR3 size: 13 residues. In DNA, the CDR3 is TGTGCCAGCAGGCGATTTGTCGATGAAAAACTGTTTTTT. Its protein is CASRRFVDEKLFF.

The chain joins TRBV7-9 to TRBJ1-5; no clear D. The germline V gene has CDR1 SEHNR and CDR2 FQNEAQ (reference sequence). CDR3 size: 12 residues. The V end was cut by 1 base, the J end by 7 bases, with 5 bases between. The CDR3 reads CASSLEVQPQHF. As DNA, the CDR3 is TGTGCCAGCAGCTTAGAGGTCCAGCCCCAGCATTTT.

V is TRBV11-2 and J is TRBJ1-2; a weak D match, TRBD1 (5 bases). V shed 4 bases and J shed 6 bases, with 12 bases lying between them. This CDR3 has 13 amino acids. Germline CDR1 and CDR2: SGHAT and FQNNGV. This CDR3 reads CASSSRQMNGYTF. DNA for the CDR3: TGTGCCAGCAGCTCTCGACAGATGAATGGCTACACCTTC.

This chain uses TRBV10-3 with TRBJ2-7, with a tentative D call TRBD1 (5 bases). From germline, CDR1 is ENHRY and CDR2 SYGVKD. The CDR3 sequence is 13 residues long. V shed 10 bases and J shed 3 bases, with 16 bases lying between them. The CDR3 region is CATTAQVDYEQYF. CDR3 DNA: TGTGCCACTACCGCACAGGTAGACTACGAGCAGTACTTC.

The V and J genes are TRBV5-1 and TRBJ2-3; 8 nucleotides agree with TRBD1. The germline CDR1 and CDR2 sequences are SGHRS and YFSETQ. The CDR3 covers 15 residues. Trimming cost V 0 bases and J 5 bases; bases outside gene matches: 5. CDR3 protein: CASSLAQGAEDTQYF. DNA for the CDR3: TGCGCCAGCAGCTTGGCTCAGGGGGCCGAAGATACGCAGTATTTT.

The rearrangement joins TRBV4-2 to TRBJ2-6; no clear D. CDR1 and CDR2 from the germline V gene are LGHNA and YNFKEQ. CDR3 size: 18 residues. Trimming pared 0 bases from V and 2 bases from J, leaving 14 bases between. CDR3 DNA sequence: TGTGCCAGCAGCCAAGACTCCCAGACTCCTGCTGGGGCCAACGTCCTGACTTTC. Translating it yields CASSQDSQTPAGANVLTF.

The chain couples TRBV9 to TRBJ2-2; no clear D. Per germline, CDR1 SGDLS and CDR2 YYNGEE. CDR3 length equals 14 residues. Trimming shortened V by 2 bases and J by 6 bases, and 11 bases separated the two germline ends. CDR3 region: CASSVAGGSGELFF. CDR3 nucleotide sequence: TGTGCCAGCAGCGTTGCAGGCGGCTCCGGGGAGCTGTTTTTT.

The DNA for the CDR3 is TGCGCCAGCAGCCAAGATCTTAGGCGGGCCAGCACAGATACGCAGTATTTT. This sequence encodes CASSQDLRRASTDTQYF. The V call is TRBV4-1, the J call TRBJ2-3; weak D call: TRBD2 (5 bases). The germline V gene encodes CDR1 MGHRA and CDR2 YSYEKL. The CDR3 totals 17 residues. Trimming stripped 0 bases from V and 0 bases from J, with 13 bases between.

This rearrangement joins TRBV10-1 to TRBJ2-1; D is unclear. Germline V lookup: CDR1 WNHNN, CDR2 SYGVQD (reference sequence). Deletions cut 4 bases from V and 4 bases from J, with 8 bases between. The CDR3 is 13 residues long. The CDR3 nucleotides read TGCGCCAGCAGTGTAAGTGGTTACAATGAGCAGTTCTTC. It is translated as CASSVSGYNEQFF.

Written as DNA, the CDR3 is TGTGCCTGGAGTGTGGACAACTATGGCTACACCTTC. The encoded protein is CAWSVDNYGYTF. The V gene is TRBV30, the J gene TRBJ1-2; D unresolved. This CDR3 comprises 12 residues. Trimming stripped 0 bases from V and 2 bases from J, with 4 bases between. The germline gives CDR1 GTSNPN, CDR2 SVGIG (reference sequence).

This clone showed up just once. The genes are TRBV2 and TRBJ2-5, with TRBD2 as a possible D gene (5 bases). The germline gives CDR1 SNHLY, CDR2 FYNNEI. The CDR3 covers 14 residues. V lost 2 bases, J lost 4 bases, and 11 bases lay in between. The CDR3 DNA reads TGTGCCAGCAGTGAACTTAAGCGGACAGAGACCCAGTACTTC. This sequence encodes CASSELKRTETQYF. The full variable domain, with the rest looked up from reference TRBV2 and TRBJ2-5, is EPEVTQTPSHQVTQMGQEVILRCVPISNHLYFYWYRQILGQKVEFLVSFYNNEISEKSEIFDDQFSVERPDGSNFTLKIRSTKLEDSAMYFCASSELKRTETQYFGPGTRLLVL.

This chain uses TRBV12-1 with TRBJ2-1; the table's D call, TRBD1, was not checked against the DNA. TRBV12-1 is designated a pseudogene. CDR3 size: 13 residues. CDR3 in amino acids: CASSLGQANEQFF. In nucleotides, the CDR3 is TGTGCCAGCAGCCTGGGACAGGCGAATGAGCAGTTCTTC.

This chain links TRBV19 with TRBJ1-2; no clear D. Germline V gene data show CDR1 as LNHDA and CDR2 as SQIVND (reference sequence). Trimming left V 1 base short and J 3 bases short, with 6 bases between. CDR3 length: 13 residues. The CDR3 protein is CASSIGRDYGYTF. The CDR3 DNA follows: TGTGCCAGTAGTATAGGGAGGGACTATGGCTACACCTTC.